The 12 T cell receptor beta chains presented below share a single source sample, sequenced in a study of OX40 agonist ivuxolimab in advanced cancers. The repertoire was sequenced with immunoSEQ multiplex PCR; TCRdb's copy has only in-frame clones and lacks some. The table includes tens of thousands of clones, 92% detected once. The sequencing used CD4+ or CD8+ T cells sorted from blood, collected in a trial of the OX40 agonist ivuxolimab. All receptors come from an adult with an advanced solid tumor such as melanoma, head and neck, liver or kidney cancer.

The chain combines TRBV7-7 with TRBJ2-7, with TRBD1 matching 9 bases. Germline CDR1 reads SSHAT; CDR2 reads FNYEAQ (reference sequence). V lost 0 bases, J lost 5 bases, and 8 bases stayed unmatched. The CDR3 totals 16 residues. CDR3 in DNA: TGTGCCAGCAGCTTAGCGCACGGGACAGGGTCTCACGAGCAGTACTTC. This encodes CASSLAHGTGSHEQYF.

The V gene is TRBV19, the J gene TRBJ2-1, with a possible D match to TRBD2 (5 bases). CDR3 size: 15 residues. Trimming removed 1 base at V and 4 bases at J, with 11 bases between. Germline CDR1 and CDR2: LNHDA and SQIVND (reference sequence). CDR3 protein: CASSIVNSEYNEQFF. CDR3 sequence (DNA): TGTGCCAGTAGTATAGTTAATAGCGAATACAATGAGCAGTTCTTC.

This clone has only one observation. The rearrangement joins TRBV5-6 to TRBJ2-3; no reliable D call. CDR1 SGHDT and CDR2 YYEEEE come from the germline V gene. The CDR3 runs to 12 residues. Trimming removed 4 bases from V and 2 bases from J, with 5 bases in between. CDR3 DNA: TGTGCCAGCAGCCCGTACACAGATACGCAGTATTTT. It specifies CASSPYTDTQYF.

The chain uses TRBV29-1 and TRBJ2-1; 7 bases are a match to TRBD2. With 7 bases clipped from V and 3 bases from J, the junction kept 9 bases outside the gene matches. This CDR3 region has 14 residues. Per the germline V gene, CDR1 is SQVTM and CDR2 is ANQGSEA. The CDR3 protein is CSAPAGANYNEQFF. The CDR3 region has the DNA TGCAGCGCCCCGGCGGGAGCTAACTACAATGAGCAGTTCTTC.

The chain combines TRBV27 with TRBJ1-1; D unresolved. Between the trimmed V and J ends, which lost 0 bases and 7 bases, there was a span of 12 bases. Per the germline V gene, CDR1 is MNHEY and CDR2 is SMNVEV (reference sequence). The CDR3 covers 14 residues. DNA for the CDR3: TGTGCCAGCAGTTTATCAGTGGGGTTGCGTGAAGCTTTCTTT. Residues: CASSLSVGLREAFF.

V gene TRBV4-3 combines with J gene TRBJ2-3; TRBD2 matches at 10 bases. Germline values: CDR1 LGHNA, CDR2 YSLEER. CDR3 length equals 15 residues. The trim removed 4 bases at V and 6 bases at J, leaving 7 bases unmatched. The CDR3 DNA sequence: TGCGCCAGCAGCCCAAGCGGGAGGGCCGGTGATACGCAGTATTTT. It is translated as CASSPSGRAGDTQYF.

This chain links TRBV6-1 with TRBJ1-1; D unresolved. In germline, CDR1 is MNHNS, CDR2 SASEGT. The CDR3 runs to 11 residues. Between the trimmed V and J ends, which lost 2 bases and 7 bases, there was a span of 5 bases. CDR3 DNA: TGTGCCAGCAGTGAATTCCTTGAAGCTTTCTTT. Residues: CASSEFLEAFF.

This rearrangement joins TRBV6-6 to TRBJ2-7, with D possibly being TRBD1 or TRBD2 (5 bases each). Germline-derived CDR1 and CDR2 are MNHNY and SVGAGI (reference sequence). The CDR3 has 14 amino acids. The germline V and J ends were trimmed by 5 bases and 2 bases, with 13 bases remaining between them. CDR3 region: CASSARDVAYEQYF. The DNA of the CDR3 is TGTGCCAGCAGTGCACGGGACGTAGCCTACGAGCAGTACTTC.

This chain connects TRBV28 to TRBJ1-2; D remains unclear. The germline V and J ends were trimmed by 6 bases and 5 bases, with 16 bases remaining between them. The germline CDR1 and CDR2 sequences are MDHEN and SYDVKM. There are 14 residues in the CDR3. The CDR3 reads CASSRPREPYGYTF. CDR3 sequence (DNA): TGTGCCAGCAGCCGCCCCCGGGAACCTTATGGCTACACCTTC.

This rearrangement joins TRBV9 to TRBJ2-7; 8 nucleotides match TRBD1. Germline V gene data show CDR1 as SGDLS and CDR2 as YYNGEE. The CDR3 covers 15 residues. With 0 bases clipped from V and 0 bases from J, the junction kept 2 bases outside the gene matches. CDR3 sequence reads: CASSVAGTGSYEQYF. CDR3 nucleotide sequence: TGTGCCAGCAGCGTAGCTGGGACAGGCTCCTACGAGCAGTACTTC.

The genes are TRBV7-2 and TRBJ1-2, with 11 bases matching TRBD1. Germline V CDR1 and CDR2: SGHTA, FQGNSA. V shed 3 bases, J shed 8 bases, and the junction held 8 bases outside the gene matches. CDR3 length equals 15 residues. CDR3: CASSFGQGAMWGYTF. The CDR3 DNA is TGTGCCAGCAGCTTCGGACAGGGGGCTATGTGGGGCTACACCTTC.

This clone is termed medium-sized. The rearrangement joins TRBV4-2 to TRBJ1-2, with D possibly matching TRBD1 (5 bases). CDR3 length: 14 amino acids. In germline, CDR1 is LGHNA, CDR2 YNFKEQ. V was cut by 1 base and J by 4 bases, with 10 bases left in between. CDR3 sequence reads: CASSQGDGTYGYTF. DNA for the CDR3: TGTGCCAGCAGCCAAGGGGACGGGACCTATGGCTACACCTTC.